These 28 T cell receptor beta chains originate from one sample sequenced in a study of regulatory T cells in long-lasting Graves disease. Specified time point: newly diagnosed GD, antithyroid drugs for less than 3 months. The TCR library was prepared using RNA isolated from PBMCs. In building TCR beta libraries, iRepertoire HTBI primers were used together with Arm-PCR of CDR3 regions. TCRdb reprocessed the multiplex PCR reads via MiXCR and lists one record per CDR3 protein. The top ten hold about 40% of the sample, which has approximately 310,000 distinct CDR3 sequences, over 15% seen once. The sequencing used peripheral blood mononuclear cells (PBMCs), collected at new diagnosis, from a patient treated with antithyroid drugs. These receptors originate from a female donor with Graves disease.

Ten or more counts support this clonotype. The chain's CDR3 is CASSSGGGEFGTDTQYF. The CDR3 DNA sequence: TGTGCCAGCAGTTCCGGAGGAGGGGAGTTCGGCACAGATACGCAGTATTTT. The J gene is TRBJ2-3, the V gene TRBV12-3 or TRBV12-4; D might be TRBD2 (6 bases). The ends were cut back, 4 bases at V and 1 base at J, with 18 bases in the middle. The CDR3 length is 17 residues.

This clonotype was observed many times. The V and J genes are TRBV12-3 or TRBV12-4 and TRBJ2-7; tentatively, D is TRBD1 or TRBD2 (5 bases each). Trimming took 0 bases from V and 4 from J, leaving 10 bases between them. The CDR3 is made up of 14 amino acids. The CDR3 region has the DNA TGTGCCAGCAGTTTAGCGGGGGTTCAATACGAGCAGTACTTC. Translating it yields CASSLAGVQYEQYF.

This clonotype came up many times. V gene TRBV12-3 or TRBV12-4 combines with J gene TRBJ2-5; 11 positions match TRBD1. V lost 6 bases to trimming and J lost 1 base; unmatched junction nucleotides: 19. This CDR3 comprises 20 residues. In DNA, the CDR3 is TGTGCCAGCAGCCCCATGGGGTTCGGACAGGGGGCACCCACCCAAGAGACCCAGTACTTC. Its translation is CASSPMGFGQGAPTQETQYF.

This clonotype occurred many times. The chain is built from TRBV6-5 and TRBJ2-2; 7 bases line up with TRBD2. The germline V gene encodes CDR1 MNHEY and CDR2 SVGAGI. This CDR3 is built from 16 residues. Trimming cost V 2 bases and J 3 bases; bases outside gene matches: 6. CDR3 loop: CASSYPSGKDTGELFF. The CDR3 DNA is TGTGCCAGCAGTTACCCGAGCGGGAAGGACACCGGGGAGCTGTTTTTT.

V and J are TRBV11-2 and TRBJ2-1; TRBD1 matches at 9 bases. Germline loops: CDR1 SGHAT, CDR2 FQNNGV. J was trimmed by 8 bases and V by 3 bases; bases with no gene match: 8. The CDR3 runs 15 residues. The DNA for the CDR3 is TGTGCCAGCAGCTTTAGGGGACAGGGATTCGATGAGCAGTTCTTC. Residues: CASSFRGQGFDEQFF.

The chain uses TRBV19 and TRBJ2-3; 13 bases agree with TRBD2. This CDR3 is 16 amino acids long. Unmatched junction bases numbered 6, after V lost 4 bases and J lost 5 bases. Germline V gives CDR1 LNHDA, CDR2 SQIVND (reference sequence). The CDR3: CASSTGLAGAVDTQYF. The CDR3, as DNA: TGTGCCAGTAGTACCGGACTAGCGGGAGCGGTAGATACGCAGTATTTT.

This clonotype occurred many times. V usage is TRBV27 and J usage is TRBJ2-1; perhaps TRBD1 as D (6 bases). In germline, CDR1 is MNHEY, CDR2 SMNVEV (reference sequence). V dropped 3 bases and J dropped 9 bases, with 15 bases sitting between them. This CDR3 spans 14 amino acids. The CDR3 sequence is CASSLRSGDGEQFF. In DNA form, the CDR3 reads TGTGCCAGCAGTTTGAGGTCAGGGGACGGTGAGCAGTTCTTC.

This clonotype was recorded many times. The CDR3 bases are TGTGCCAGCAGTCTAGGACAGAGCACAGATACGCAGTATTTT. Residues: CASSLGQSTDTQYF. The chain is built from TRBV28 and TRBJ2-3; tentative D call: TRBD1 (6 bases). Germline V CDR1 and CDR2: MDHEN, SYDVKM. The V end lost 5 bases, the J end lost 0 bases, and 9 bases lay between the germline ends. This CDR3 spans 14 amino acids.

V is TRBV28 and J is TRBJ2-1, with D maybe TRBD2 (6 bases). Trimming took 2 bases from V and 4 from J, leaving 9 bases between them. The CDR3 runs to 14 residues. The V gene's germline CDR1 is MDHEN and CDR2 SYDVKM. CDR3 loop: CASSLRLEYNEQFF. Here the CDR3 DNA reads TGTGCCAGCAGTTTAAGACTAGAGTACAATGAGCAGTTCTTC.

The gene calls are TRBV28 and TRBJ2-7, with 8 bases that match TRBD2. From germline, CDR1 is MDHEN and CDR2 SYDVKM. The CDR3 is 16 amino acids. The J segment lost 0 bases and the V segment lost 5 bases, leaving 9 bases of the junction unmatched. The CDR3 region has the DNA TGTGCCAGCAGTCGACCGGGACTAGGGGGCTCCTACGAGCAGTACTTC. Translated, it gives CASSRPGLGGSYEQYF.

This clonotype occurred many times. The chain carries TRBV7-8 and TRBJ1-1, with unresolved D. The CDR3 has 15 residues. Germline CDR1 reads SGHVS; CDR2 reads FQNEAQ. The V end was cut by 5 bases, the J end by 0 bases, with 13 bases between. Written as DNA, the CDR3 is TGTGCCAGCAGCCCCATCTCCGGGGTGAACACTGAAGCTTTCTTT. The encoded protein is CASSPISGVNTEAFF. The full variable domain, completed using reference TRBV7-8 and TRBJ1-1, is GAGVSQSPRYKVAKRGQDVALRCDPISGHVSLFWYQQALGQGPEFLTYFQNEAQLDKSGLPSDRFFAERPEGSVSTLKIQRTQQEDSAVYLCASSPISGVNTEAFFGQGTRLTVV.

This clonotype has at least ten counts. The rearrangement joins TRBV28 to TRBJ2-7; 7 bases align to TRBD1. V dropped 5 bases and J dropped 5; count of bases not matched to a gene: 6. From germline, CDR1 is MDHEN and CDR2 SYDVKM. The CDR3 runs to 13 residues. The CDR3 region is CASSPTGLNEQYF. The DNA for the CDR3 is TGTGCCAGCAGTCCGACAGGGCTCAACGAGCAGTACTTC. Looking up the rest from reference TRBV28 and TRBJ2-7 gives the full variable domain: DVKVTQSSRYLVKRTGEKVFLECVQDMDHENMFWYRQDPGLGLRLIYFSYDVKMKEKGDIPEGYSVSREKKERFSLILESASTNQTSMYLCASSPTGLNEQYFGPGTRLTVT.

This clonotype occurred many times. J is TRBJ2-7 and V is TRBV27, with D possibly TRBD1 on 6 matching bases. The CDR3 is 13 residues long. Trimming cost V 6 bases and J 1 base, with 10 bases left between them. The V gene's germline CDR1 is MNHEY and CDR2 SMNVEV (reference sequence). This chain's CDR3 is CASSVGQSYEQYF. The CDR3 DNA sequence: TGTGCCAGCAGCGTAGGACAGTCCTACGAGCAGTACTTC.

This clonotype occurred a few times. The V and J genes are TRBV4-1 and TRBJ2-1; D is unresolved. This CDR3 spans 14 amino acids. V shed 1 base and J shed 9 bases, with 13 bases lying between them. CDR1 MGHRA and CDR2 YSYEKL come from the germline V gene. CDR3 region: CASSQARLVPEQFF. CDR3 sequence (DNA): TGCGCCAGCAGCCAAGCCCGACTCGTTCCTGAGCAGTTCTTC.

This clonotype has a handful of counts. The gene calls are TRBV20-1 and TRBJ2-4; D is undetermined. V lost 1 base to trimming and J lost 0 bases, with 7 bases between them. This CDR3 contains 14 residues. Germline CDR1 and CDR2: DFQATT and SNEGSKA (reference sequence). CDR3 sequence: CSARGDIAKNIQYF. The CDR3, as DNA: TGCAGTGCTAGAGGGGATATAGCCAAAAACATTCAGTACTTC.

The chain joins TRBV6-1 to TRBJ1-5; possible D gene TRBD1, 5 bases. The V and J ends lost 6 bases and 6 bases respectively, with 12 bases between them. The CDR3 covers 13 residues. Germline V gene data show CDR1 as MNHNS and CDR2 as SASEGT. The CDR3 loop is CASSDRGIQPQHF. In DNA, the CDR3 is TGTGCCAGCAGCGACCGGGGGATTCAGCCCCAGCATTTT.

CDR3 loop: CASSVDNWPSSGYTF. The CDR3 bases are TGTGCCAGCAGCGTAGATAACTGGCCATCCAGTGGCTACACCTTC. The chain links TRBV9 to TRBJ1-2; D is undetermined. The CDR3 length is 15 residues. V lost 0 bases, J lost 7 bases, and 16 bases lay in between. Germline values: CDR1 SGDLS, CDR2 YYNGEE.

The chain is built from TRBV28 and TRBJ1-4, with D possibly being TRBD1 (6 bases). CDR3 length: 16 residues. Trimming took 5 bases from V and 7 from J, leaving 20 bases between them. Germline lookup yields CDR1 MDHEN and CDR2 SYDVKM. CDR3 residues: CASSTYREFMFEKLFF. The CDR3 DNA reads TGTGCCAGCAGTACATACAGGGAGTTCATGTTTGAAAAACTGTTTTTT.

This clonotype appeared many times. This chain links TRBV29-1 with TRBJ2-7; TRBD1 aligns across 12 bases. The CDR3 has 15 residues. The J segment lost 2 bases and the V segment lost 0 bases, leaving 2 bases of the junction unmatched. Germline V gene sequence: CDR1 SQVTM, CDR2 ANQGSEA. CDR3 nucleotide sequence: TGCAGCGTTGAAGAGGGGGACAGGGGGCCCTACGAGCAGTACTTC. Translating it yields CSVEEGDRGPYEQYF.

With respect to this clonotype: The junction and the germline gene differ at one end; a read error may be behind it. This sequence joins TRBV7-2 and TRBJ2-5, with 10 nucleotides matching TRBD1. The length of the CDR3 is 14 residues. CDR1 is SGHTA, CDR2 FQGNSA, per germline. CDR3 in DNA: TGTGCCAGCGGCTTAGCGGGACAGGGGGAGACCCAGTACTTC. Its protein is CASGLAGQGETQYF.

Here the CDR3 reads CSAQGLRRNEQFF. DNA of the CDR3: TGCAGTGCCCAAGGGCTGAGAAGGAATGAGCAGTTCTTC. The chain is built from TRBV20-1 and TRBJ2-1; D gene uncertain. The CDR3 consists of 13 residues. Germline V gene sequence: CDR1 DFQATT, CDR2 SNEGSKA (reference sequence). With 6 bases removed from V and 7 bases from J, the gap between germline ends came to 16 bases.

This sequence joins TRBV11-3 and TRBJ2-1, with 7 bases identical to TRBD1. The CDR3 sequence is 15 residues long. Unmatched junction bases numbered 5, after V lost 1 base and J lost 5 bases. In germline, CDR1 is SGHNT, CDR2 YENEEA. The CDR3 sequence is CASSLAQGTHNEQFF. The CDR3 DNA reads TGTGCCAGCAGCTTAGCACAGGGGACGCACAATGAGCAGTTCTTC.

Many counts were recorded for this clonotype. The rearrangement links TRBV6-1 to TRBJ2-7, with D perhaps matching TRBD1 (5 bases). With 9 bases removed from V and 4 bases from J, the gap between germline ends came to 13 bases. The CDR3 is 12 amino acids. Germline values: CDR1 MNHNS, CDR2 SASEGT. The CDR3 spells CASQDTGYEQYF. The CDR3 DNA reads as TGTGCCAGTCAGGACACTGGATACGAGCAGTACTTC.

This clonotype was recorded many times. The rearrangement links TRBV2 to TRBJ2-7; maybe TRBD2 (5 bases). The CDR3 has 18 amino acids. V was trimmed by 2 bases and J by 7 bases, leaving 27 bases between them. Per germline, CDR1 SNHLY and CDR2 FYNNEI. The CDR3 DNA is TGTGCCAGCAGTGAAATTGGTTGGACGGAGCGGATCCCTTCTGAGCAGTACTTC. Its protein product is CASSEIGWTERIPSEQYF. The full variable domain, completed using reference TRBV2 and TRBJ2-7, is EPEVTQTPSHQVTQMGQEVILRCVPISNHLYFYWYRQILGQKVEFLVSFYNNEISEKSEIFDDQFSVERPDGSNFTLKIRSTKLEDSAMYFCASSEIGWTERIPSEQYFGPGTRLTVT.

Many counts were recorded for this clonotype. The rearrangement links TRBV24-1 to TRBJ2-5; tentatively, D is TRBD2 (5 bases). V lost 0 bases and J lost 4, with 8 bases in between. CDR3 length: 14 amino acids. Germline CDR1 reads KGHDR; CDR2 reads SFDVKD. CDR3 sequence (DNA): TGTGCCACCAGTGATTTGAGAGGAGGAGAGACCCAGTACTTC. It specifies CATSDLRGGETQYF.

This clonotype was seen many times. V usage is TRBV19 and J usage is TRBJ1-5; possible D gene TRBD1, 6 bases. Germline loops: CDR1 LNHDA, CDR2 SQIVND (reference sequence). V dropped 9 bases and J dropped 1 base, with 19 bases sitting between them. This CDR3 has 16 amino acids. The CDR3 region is CASTVGGGTSNQPQHF. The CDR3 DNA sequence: TGTGCCAGCACCGTGGGAGGAGGGACAAGCAATCAGCCCCAGCATTTT.

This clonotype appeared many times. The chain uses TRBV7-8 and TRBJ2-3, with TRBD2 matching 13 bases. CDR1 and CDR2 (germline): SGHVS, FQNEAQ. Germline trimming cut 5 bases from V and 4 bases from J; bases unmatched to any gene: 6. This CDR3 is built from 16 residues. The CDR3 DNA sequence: TGTGCCAGCAGCGTACTAGCGGGAGGGCCGTCAGATACGCAGTATTTT. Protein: CASSVLAGGPSDTQYF. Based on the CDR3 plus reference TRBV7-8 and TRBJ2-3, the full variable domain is GAGVSQSPRYKVAKRGQDVALRCDPISGHVSLFWYQQALGQGPEFLTYFQNEAQLDKSGLPSDRFFAERPEGSVSTLKIQRTQQEDSAVYLCASSVLAGGPSDTQYFGPGTRLTVL.

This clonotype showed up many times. The CDR3 nucleotides read TGTGCCAGCAGTTTTGGACAGAGTAATCAGCCCCAGCATTTT. Its protein is CASSFGQSNQPQHF. This chain joins TRBV19 and TRBJ1-5; maybe TRBD1 (6 bases). Trimming shortened V by 9 bases and J by 4 bases, and 16 bases separated the two germline ends. Germline CDR1 reads LNHDA; CDR2 reads SQIVND (reference sequence). The CDR3 loop spans 14 amino acids.